This T cell receptor (beta chain) was sequenced for a study of T cells in Graves' hyperthyroidism and ophthalmopathy. The overall study: The initial diagnosis was the point when peripheral blood was collected, ahead of any treatment.

TCR beta CDR3 regions were amplified from RNA transcripts. TCR CDR3 underwent first-round RT-PCR with the HTBI primer set. TCRdb reanalysed the multiplex PCR reads using MiXCR and keeps one entry per CDR3 protein. The sample lists around 600,000 distinct CDR3 sequences, roughly 15% occurring once. This clonotype came up many times. Its antigen is unidentified. The study's findings and limits: The model identified upcoming ophthalmopathy a median approximately six months ahead of onset.

An approximately 9.4 ml volume of fresh peripheral blood provided the PBMCs. The ends lost 3 bases at V and 0 bases at J; junction bases unmatched: 5. From germline, CDR1 is SGHRS and CDR2 YFSETQ. The CDR3 totals 16 residues. This receptor was identified in a woman in her 50s with Graves' ophthalmopathy. This rearrangement joins TRBV5-1 to TRBJ1-1; 10 nucleotides align to TRBD1. Sequencing was done on a sample of blood. DNA of the CDR3: TGCGCCAGCAGCTCGGGACAGGGGAGATTGAACACTGAAGCTTTCTTT. It codes for CASSSGQGRLNTEAFF.